This is a list of T cell receptor beta chains from one sample in a study of cytomegalovirus exposure and HLA in healthy donors. Data came from immunoSEQ multiplex PCR; TCRdb stores just in-frame clones and leaves some out. The sample yields 150,000 or so clones, more than 70% seen once. Source material: PBMCs. These receptors came from a boy under 10 years old in good health and CMV-seronegative. CDR3s include the opening cysteine and the closing phenylalanine or tryptophan. D genes are given only for firm matches. Only some rows state a clone size, as once, few, many or a class for expanded clones.

V,length,D,size,J,CDR3,DNA
TRBV10-2,13,-,-,TRBJ2-7,CASSGPGSYEQYF,TGCGCCAGCAGTGGACCAGGATCGTACGAGCAGTACTTC
TRBV30,11,-,-,TRBJ2-7,CAWSAGTEQYF,TGTGCCTGGAGTGCAGGAACCGAGCAGTACTTC
TRBV18,16,-,-,TRBJ2-2,CASSPRGTQNTGELFF,TGTGCCAGCTCACCACGCGGGACTCAGAACACCGGGGAGCTGTTTTTT
TRBV6-5,15,-,-,TRBJ1-2,CASSWTPNREIGYTF,TGTGCCAGCAGTTGGACCCCGAACAGGGAGATAGGCTACACCTTC
TRBV28,15,-,-,TRBJ2-3,CASSPWALGGDTQYF,TGTGCCAGCAGTCCCTGGGCCTTAGGGGGAGATACGCAGTATTTT
TRBV13,15,-,-,TRBJ1-1,CASSLRGEGNTEAFF,TGTGCCAGCAGCTTGAGAGGGGAGGGGAACACTGAAGCTTTCTTT
TRBV29-1,14,TRBD1,-,TRBJ2-7,CSVEGGQGRREQYF,TGCAGCGTTGAAGGGGGACAGGGGAGGAGGGAGCAGTACTTC
TRBV6-5,12,-,-,TRBJ1-1,CASSYSSGEAFF,TGTGCCAGCAGTTACTCGTCAGGTGAAGCTTTCTTT
TRBV21-1,19,-,once,TRBJ2-2,CASSKWGQGGTSNTGELFF,TGTGCCAGCAGCAAGTGGGGGCAGGGTGGTACTTCGAACACCGGGGAGCTGTTTTTT
TRBV7-8,15,TRBD1,-,TRBJ2-1,CASSLVRTGANEQFF,TGTGCCAGCAGCTTAGTCAGGACAGGGGCGAATGAGCAGTTCTTC
TRBV2,18,TRBD2,-,TRBJ2-7,CASRGLQDLSGPFSEQYF,TGTGCCAGCAGAGGGCTACAGGACCTTAGCGGGCCCTTTAGCGAGCAGTACTTC
TRBV6-5,13,-,-,TRBJ1-2,CASSPGLRYGYTF,TGTGCCAGCAGTCCCGGACTGCGCTATGGCTACACCTTC
TRBV19,15,TRBD2,-,TRBJ2-1,CASSIVSGSRNEQFF,TGTGCCAGTAGTATTGTTAGCGGGAGTCGAAATGAGCAGTTCTTC
TRBV30,15,-,-,TRBJ2-7,CAWSVSGPSSYEQYF,TGTGCCTGGAGTGTATCAGGGCCTAGCTCCTACGAGCAGTACTTC
TRBV7-3,17,TRBD1,-,TRBJ2-6,CASSLRQGAAGANVLTF,TGTGCCAGCAGCTTAAGACAGGGGGCGGCAGGGGCCAACGTCCTGACTTTC
TRBV27,15,TRBD1,-,TRBJ2-7,CASSFWGQRGYEQYF,TGTGCCAGCAGTTTTTGGGGACAGAGAGGCTACGAGCAGTACTTC
TRBV11-2,17,TRBD1,-,TRBJ1-2,CASSPLGRRTGFYGYTF,TGTGCCAGCAGCCCACTAGGGAGGCGGACAGGATTCTATGGCTACACCTTC